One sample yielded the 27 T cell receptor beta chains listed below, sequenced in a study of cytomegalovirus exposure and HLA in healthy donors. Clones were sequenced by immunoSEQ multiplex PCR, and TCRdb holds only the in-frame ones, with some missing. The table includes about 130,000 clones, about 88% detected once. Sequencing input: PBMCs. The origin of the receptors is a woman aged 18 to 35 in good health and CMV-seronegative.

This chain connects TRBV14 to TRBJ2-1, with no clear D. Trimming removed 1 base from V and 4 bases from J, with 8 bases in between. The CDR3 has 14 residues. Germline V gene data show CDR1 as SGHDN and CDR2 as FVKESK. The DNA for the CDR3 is TGTGCCAGCAGCCAAGTGGTAGAGTACAATGAGCAGTTCTTC. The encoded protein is CASSQVVEYNEQFF.

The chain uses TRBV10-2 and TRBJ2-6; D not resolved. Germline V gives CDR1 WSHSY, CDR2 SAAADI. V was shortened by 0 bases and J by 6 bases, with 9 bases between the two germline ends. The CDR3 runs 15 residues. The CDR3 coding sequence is TGCGCCAGCAGTGAGTCCCCGGTCTCGGCCAACGTCCTGACTTTC. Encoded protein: CASSESPVSANVLTF.

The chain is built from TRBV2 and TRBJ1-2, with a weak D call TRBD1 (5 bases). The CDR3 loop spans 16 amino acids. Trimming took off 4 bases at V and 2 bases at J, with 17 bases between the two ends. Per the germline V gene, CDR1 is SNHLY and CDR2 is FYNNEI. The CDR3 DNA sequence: TGTGCCAGCAGTGTAGTCAGGGCCCCCGGAAACTATGGCTACACCTTC. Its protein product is CASSVVRAPGNYGYTF.

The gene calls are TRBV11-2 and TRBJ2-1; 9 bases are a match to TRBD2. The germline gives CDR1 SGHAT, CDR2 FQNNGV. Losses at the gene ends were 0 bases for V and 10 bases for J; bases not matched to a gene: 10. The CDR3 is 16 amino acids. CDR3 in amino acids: CASSLDRASGVGEQFF. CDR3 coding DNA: TGTGCCAGCAGCTTAGATCGGGCTAGCGGGGTTGGCGAGCAGTTCTTC. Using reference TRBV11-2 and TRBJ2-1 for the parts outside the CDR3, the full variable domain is EAGVAQSPRYKIIEKRQSVAFWCNPISGHATLYWYQQILGQGPKLLIQFQNNGVVDDSQLPKDRFSAERLKGVDSTLKIQPAKLEDSAVYLCASSLDRASGVGEQFFGPGTRLTVL.

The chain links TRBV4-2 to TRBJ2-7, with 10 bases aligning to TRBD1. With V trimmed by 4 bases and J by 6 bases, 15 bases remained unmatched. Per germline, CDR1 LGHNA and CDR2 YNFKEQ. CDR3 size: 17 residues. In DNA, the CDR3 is TGTGCCAGCAGCCCTTCAATATCGGGACAGGGGACCGGCGAGCAGTACTTC. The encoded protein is CASSPSISGQGTGEQYF.

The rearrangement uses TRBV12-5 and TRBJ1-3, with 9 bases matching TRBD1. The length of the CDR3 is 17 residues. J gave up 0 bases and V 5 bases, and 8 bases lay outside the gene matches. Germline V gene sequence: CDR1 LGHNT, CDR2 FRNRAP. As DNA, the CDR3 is TGTGCTAGTGGTACCGGACAGGGGATTAGCTCTGGAAACACCATATATTTT. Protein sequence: CASGTGQGISSGNTIYF.

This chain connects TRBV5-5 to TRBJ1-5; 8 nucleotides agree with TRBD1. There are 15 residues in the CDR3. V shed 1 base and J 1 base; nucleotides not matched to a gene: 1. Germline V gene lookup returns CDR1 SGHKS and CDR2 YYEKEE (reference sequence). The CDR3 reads CASSLTGGSNQPQHF. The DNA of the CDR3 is TGTGCCAGCAGCTTGACAGGGGGAAGCAATCAGCCCCAGCATTTT.

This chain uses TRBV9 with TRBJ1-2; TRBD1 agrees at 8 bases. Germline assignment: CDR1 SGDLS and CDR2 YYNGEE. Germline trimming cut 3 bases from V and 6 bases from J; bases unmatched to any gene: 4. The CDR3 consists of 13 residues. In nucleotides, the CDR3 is TGTGCCAGCAGCGGGCAGGGGGCGGATGGCTACACCTTC. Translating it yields CASSGQGADGYTF.

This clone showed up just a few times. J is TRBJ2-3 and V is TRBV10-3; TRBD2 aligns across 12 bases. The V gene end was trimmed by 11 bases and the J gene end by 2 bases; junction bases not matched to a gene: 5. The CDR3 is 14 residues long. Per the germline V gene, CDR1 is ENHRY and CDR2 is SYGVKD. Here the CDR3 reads CAGRTSGATDTQYF. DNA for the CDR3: TGTGCCGGAAGGACTAGCGGGGCCACAGATACGCAGTATTTT.

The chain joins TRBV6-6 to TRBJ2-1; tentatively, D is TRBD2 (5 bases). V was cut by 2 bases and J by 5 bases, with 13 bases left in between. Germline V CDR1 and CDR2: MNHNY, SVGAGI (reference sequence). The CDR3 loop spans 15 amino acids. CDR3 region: CASSYNRRKNNEQFF. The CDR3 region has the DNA TGTGCCAGCAGTTACAACCGGAGGAAGAACAATGAGCAGTTCTTC.

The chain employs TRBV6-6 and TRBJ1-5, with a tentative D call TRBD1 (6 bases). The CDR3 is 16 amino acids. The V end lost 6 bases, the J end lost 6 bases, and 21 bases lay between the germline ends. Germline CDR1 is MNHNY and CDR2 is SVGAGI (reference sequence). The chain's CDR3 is CASSSRPFGGTQPQHF. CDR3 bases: TGTGCCAGCAGCTCCCGACCATTTGGGGGCACTCAGCCCCAGCATTTT.

CDR3 DNA sequence: TGTGCCAGCAGCCCGATAGCGGGGGGCGGGGAGACCCAGTACTTC. Translation: CASSPIAGGGETQYF. The chain has TRBV13 and TRBJ2-5, with 10 bases identical to TRBD2. Losses at the gene ends were 5 bases for V and 5 bases for J; bases not matched to a gene: 8. The CDR3 sequence is 15 residues long. The germline CDR1 and CDR2 sequences are PRHDT and FYEKMQ (reference sequence). Full variable domain (outside the CDR3, taken from reference TRBV13 and TRBJ2-5): AAGVIQSPRHLIKEKRETATLKCYPIPRHDTVYWYQQGPGQDPQFLISFYEKMQSDKGSIPDRFSAQQFSDYHSELNMSSLELGDSALYFCASSPIAGGGETQYFGPGTRLLVL.

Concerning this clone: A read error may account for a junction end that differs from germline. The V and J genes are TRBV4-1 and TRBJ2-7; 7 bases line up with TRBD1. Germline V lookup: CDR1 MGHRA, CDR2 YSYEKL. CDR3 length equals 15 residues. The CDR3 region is CASSQVSDRNYKQYF. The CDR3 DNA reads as TGCGCCAGCAGCCAAGTTTCGGACAGGAACTACAAGCAGTACTTC.

Written as DNA, the CDR3 is TGTGCTACAACCCCGTCCACAGTCAATCAGCCCCAGCATTTT. It specifies CATTPSTVNQPQHF. The chain couples TRBV2 to TRBJ1-5; D is unclear. Per the germline V gene, CDR1 is SNHLY and CDR2 is FYNNEI. This CDR3 region has 14 residues.

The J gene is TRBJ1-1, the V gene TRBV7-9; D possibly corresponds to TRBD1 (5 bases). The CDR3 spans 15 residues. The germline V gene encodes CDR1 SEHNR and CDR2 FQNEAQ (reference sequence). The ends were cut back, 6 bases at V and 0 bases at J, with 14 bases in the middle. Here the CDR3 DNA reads TGTGCCAGCAGAAACGGGGGGTTAATGAACACTGAAGCTTTCTTT. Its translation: CASRNGGLMNTEAFF.

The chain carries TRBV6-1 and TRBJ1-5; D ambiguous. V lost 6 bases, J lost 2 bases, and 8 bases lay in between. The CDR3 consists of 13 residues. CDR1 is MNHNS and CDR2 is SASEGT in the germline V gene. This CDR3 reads CASSLDGNQPQHF. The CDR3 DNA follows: TGTGCCAGCAGCTTAGATGGCAATCAGCCCCAGCATTTT.

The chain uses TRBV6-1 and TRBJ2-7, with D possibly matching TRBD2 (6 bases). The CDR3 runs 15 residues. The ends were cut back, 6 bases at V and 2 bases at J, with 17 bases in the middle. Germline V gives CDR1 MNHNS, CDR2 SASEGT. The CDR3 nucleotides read TGTGCCAGCAGAACTAGCCAAATTCACACCTACGAGCAGTACTTC. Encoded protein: CASRTSQIHTYEQYF.

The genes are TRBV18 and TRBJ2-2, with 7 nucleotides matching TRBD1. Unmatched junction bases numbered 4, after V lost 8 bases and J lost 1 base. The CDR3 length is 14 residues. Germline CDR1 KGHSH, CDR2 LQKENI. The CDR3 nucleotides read TGTGCCAGCCACGGGGACAGGAACACCGGGGAGCTGTTTTTT. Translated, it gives CASHGDRNTGELFF. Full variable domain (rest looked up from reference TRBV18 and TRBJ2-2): NAGVMQNPRHLVRRRGQEARLRCSPMKGHSHVYWYRQLPEEGLKFMVYLQKENIIDESGMPKERFSAEFPKEGPSILRIQQVVRGDSAAYFCASHGDRNTGELFFGEGSRLTVL.

CDR3 in amino acids: CASSQGQRYQETQYF. The CDR3 nucleotides read TGCGCCAGCAGCCAAGGTCAGCGCTACCAAGAGACCCAGTACTTC. The chain recombines TRBV4-1 with TRBJ2-5, with D unresolved. V lost 1 base to trimming and J lost 0 bases, with 9 bases between them. Germline V gives CDR1 MGHRA, CDR2 YSYEKL. CDR3 length: 15 amino acids.

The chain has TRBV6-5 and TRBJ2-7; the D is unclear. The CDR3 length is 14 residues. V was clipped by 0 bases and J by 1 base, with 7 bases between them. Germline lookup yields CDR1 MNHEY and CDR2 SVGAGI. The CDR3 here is CASSYSRRSYEQYF. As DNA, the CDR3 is TGTGCCAGCAGTTACTCGAGGCGGTCCTACGAGCAGTACTTC.

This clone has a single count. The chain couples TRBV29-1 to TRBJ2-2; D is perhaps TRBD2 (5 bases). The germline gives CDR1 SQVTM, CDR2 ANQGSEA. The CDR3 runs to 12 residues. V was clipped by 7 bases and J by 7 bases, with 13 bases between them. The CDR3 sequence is CSARGVGGELFF. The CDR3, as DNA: TGCAGCGCCCGGGGAGTAGGCGGGGAGCTGTTTTTT.

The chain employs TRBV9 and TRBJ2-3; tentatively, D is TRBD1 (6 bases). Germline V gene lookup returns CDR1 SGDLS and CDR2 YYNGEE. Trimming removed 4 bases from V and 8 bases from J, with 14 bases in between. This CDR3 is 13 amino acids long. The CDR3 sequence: CASSQQGPGTQYF. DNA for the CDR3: TGTGCCAGCAGCCAACAGGGTCCCGGTACGCAGTATTTT. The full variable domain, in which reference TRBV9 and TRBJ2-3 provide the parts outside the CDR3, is DSGVTQTPKHLITATGQRVTLRCSPRSGDLSVYWYQQSLDQGLQFLIQYYNGEERAKGNILERFSAQQFPDLHSELNLSSLELGDSALYFCASSQQGPGTQYFGPGTRLTVL.

The CDR3, as DNA: TGTGCCAGCAGCCCTCGGGACAGGACCTCCGAAGGAGATACGCAGTATTTT. Amino acids: CASSPRDRTSEGDTQYF. This sequence joins TRBV4-2 and TRBJ2-3, with 8 bases matching TRBD1. With V trimmed by 4 bases and J by 5 bases, 14 bases remained unmatched. CDR1 LGHNA and CDR2 YNFKEQ come from the germline V gene. The CDR3 consists of 17 residues.

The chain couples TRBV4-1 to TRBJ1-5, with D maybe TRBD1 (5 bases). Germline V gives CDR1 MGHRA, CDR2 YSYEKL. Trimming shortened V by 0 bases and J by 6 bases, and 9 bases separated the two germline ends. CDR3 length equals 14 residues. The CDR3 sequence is CASSQDRAIQPQHF. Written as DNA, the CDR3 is TGCGCCAGCAGCCAAGACAGGGCCATTCAGCCCCAGCATTTT.

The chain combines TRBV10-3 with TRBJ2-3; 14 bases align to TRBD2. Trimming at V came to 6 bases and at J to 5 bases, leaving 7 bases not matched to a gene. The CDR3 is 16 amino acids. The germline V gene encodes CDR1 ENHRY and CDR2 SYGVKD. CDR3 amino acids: CAIRKTSGGAVDTQYF. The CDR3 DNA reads TGTGCCATCAGGAAGACTAGCGGGGGGGCGGTAGATACGCAGTATTTT.

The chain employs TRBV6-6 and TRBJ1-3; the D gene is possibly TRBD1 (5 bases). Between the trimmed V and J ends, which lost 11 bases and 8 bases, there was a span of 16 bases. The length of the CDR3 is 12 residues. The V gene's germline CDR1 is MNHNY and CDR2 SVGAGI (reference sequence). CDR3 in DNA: TGTGCCGTCAACGGGGCGGGGTACACCATATATTTT. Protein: CAVNGAGYTIYF.

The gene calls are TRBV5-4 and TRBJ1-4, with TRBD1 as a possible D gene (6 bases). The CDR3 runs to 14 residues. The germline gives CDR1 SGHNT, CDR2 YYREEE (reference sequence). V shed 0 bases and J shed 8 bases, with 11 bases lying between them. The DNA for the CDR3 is TGTGCCAGCAGCTTGGGAAGGGGGAGCGAAAAACTGTTTTTT. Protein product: CASSLGRGSEKLFF.